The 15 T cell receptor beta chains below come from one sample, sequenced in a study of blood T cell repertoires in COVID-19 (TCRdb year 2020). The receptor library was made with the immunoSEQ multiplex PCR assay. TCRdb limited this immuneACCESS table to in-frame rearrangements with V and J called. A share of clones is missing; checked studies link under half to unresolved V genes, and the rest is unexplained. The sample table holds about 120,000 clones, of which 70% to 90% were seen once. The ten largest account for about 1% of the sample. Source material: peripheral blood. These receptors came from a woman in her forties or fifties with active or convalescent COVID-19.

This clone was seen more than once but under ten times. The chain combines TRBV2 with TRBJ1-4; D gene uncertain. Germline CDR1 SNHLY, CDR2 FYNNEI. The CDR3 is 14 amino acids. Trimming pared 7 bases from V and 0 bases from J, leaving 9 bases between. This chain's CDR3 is CASTRLSTNEKLFF. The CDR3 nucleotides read TGTGCCAGCACTAGACTTTCAACTAATGAAAAACTGTTTTTT. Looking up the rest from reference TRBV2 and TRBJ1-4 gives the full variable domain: EPEVTQTPSHQVTQMGQEVILRCVPISNHLYFYWYRQILGQKVEFLVSFYNNEISEKSEIFDDQFSVERPDGSNFTLKIRSTKLEDSAMYFCASTRLSTNEKLFFGSGTQLSVL.

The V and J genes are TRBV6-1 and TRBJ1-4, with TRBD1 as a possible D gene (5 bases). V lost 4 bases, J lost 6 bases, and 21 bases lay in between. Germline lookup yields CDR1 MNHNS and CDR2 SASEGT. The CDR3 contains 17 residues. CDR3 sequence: CASSAAFRGIGDEKLFF. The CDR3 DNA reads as TGTGCCAGCAGTGCCGCGTTTCGGGGGATTGGGGATGAAAAACTGTTTTTT.

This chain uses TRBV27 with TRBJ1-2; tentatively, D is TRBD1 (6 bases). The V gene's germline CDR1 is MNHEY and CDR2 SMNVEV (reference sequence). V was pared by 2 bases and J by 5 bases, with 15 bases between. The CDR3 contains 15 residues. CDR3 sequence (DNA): TGTGCCAGCAGTTTACGCTCCGGACAGCTTTATGGCTACACCTTC. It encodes CASSLRSGQLYGYTF.

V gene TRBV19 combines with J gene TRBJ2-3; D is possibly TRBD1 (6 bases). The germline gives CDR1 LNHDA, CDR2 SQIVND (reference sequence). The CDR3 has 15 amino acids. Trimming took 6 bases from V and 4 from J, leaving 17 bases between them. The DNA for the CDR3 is TGTGCCAGTAGGGAAACAGGGATTTGGGCAGATACGCAGTATTTT. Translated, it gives CASRETGIWADTQYF. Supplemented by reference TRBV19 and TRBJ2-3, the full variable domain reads DGGITQSPKYLFRKEGQNVTLSCEQNLNHDAMYWYRQDPGQGLRLIYYSQIVNDFQKGDIAEGYSVSREKKESFPLTVTSAQKNPTAFYLCASRETGIWADTQYFGPGTRLTVL.

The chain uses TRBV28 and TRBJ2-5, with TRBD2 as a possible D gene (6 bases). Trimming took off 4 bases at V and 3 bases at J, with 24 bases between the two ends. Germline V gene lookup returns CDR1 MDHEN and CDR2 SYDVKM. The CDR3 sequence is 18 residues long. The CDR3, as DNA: TGTGCCAGCAGTTCCCCAACAGCGGGTACTAAACCCGAAGAGACCCAGTACTTC. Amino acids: CASSSPTAGTKPEETQYF.

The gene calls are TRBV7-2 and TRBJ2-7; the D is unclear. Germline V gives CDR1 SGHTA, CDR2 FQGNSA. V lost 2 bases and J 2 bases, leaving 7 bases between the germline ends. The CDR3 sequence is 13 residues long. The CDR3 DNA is TGTGCCAGCAGCTTACAGTTGACCTACGAGCAGTACTTC. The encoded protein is CASSLQLTYEQYF.

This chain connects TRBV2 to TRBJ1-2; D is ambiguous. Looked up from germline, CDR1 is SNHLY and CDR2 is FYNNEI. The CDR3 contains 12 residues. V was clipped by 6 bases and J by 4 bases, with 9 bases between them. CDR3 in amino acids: CASRGGFYGYTF. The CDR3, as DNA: TGTGCCAGCAGGGGAGGGTTCTATGGCTACACCTTC.

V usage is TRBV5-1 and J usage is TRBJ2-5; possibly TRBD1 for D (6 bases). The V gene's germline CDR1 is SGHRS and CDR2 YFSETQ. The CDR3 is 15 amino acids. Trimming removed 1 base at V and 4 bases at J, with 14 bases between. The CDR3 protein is CASSLMTGDSETQYF. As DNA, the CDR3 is TGCGCCAGCAGCTTGATGACAGGAGACTCAGAGACCCAGTACTTC.

CDR3 region: CASSPWTAERSYEQYF. Here the CDR3 DNA reads TGTGCCAGCAGCCCCTGGACAGCCGAAAGATCCTACGAGCAGTACTTC. The rearrangement joins TRBV7-2 to TRBJ2-7, with TRBD1 as a possible D gene (6 bases). The CDR3 runs to 16 residues. Deletions cut 5 bases from V and 1 base from J, with 18 bases between. CDR1 and CDR2 from the germline V gene are SGHTA and FQGNSA.

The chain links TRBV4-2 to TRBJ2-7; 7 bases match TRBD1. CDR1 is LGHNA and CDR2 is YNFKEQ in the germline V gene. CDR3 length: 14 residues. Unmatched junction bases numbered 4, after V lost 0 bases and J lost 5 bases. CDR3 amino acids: CASSQDRGLNEQYF. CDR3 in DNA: TGTGCCAGCAGCCAAGACAGGGGGTTGAACGAGCAGTACTTC.

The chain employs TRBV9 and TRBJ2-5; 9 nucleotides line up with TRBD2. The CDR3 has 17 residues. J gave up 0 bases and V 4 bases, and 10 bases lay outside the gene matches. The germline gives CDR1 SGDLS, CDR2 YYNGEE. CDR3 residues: CASSQPAGGRDQETQYF. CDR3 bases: TGTGCCAGCAGCCAACCCGCGGGAGGGAGGGACCAAGAGACCCAGTACTTC.

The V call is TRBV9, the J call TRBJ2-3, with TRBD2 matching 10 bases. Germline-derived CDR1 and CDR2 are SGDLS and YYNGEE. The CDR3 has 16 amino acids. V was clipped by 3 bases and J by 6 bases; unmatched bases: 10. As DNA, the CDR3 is TGTGCCAGCAGCGGCCCAGCGGGAGGGCAGGGGGATACGCAGTATTTT. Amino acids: CASSGPAGGQGDTQYF.

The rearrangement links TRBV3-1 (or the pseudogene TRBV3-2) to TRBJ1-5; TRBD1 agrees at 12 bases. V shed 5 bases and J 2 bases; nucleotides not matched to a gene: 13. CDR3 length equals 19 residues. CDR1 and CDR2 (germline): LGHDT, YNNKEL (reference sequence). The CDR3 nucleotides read TGTGCCAGCAGCAACCCGACCGGGACAGGGGGCTTTTGCAATCAGCCCCAGCATTTT. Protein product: CASSNPTGTGGFCNQPQHF.

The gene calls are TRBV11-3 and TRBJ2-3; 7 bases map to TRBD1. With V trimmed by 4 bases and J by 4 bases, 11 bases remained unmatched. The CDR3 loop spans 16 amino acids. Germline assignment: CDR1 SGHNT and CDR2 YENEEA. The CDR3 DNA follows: TGTGCCAGCAGCTCAAGGGGCTCCCAGGGGGCAGATACGCAGTATTTT. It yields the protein CASSSRGSQGADTQYF.

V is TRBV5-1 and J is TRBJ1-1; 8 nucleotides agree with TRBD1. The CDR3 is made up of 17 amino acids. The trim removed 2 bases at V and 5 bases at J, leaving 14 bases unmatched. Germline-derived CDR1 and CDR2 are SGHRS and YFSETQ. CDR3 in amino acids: CASSLKGTGGLRTEAFF. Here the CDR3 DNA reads TGCGCCAGCAGCTTAAAAGGGACAGGCGGTCTCAGGACTGAAGCTTTCTTT.